The 12 T cell receptor beta chains given below trace back to one sample, sequenced in a study of control samples from healthy donors and cancer patients. TCRdb's copy holds only in-frame clones and misses some; the assay was immunoSEQ multiplex PCR. The sample consists of roughly 130,000 clones, about 94% of them appearing once. The sequencing sample was made of blood. All receptors come from a man younger than 40 in good health.

V gene TRBV3-1 (or the pseudogene TRBV3-2) combines with J gene TRBJ2-3; 8 bases map to TRBD2. Per germline, CDR1 LGHDT and CDR2 YNNKEL (reference sequence). With V trimmed by 3 bases and J by 0 bases, 2 bases remained unmatched. The length of the CDR3 is 15 residues. The CDR3 sequence: CASSHSGGSTDTQYF. CDR3 nucleotide sequence: TGTGCCAGCAGCCACAGCGGGGGAAGCACAGATACGCAGTATTTT.

V gene TRBV30 combines with J gene TRBJ1-4, with 7 bases aligning to TRBD1. Germline lookup yields CDR1 GTSNPN and CDR2 SVGIG (reference sequence). The CDR3 totals 17 residues. Germline trimming cut 0 bases from V and 0 bases from J; bases unmatched to any gene: 7. CDR3 sequence: CAWSVGQGVPTNEKLFF. CDR3 in DNA: TGTGCCTGGAGTGTGGGGCAGGGGGTCCCAACTAATGAAAAACTGTTTTTT.

The rearrangement uses TRBV11-1 and TRBJ1-2, with D tentatively TRBD1 (5 bases). V was pared by 5 bases and J by 4 bases, with 20 bases between. CDR3 length: 16 amino acids. The germline V gene encodes CDR1 SGHAT and CDR2 FQDESV (reference sequence). The CDR3 nucleotides read TGTGCCAGCAGCGACCTTACGAGTCAGGGAGGCTATGGCTACACCTTC. Translating gives CASSDLTSQGGYGYTF.

The count of this clone is one. V usage is TRBV7-2 and J usage is TRBJ1-2; 7 bases align to TRBD1. The CDR3 loop spans 14 amino acids. CDR1 and CDR2 (germline): SGHTA, FQGNSA. The V gene end was trimmed by 4 bases and the J gene end by 3 bases; junction bases not matched to a gene: 5. CDR3 residues: CASSSTGVYYGYTF. The CDR3 nucleotides read TGTGCCAGCAGCTCTACAGGGGTTTACTATGGCTACACCTTC.

J is TRBJ2-2 and V is TRBV5-1, with 8 bases lining up with TRBD1. From germline, CDR1 is SGHRS and CDR2 YFSETQ. J was trimmed by 4 bases and V by 4 bases; bases with no gene match: 3. The CDR3 totals 14 residues. The DNA of the CDR3 is TGCGCCAGCAGCGGGGACAGGCCCACCGGGGAGCTGTTTTTT. It translates to CASSGDRPTGELFF. The full variable domain, rest sourced from reference TRBV5-1 and TRBJ2-2, is KAGVTQTPRYLIKTRGQQVTLSCSPISGHRSVSWYQQTPGQGLQFLFEYFSETQRNKGNFPGRFSGRQFSNSRSEMNVSTLELGDSALYLCASSGDRPTGELFFGEGSRLTVL.

This clone was picked up one time. J is TRBJ1-1 and V is TRBV7-9, with TRBD1 identical over 9 bases. There are 14 residues in the CDR3. V dropped 0 bases and J dropped 6; count of bases not matched to a gene: 2. Germline CDR1 reads SEHNR; CDR2 reads FQNEAQ (reference sequence). CDR3 coding DNA: TGTGCCAGCAGCTTAGCGGGACAGGGTGCTGAAGCTTTCTTT. Its protein product is CASSLAGQGAEAFF.

The chain recombines TRBV7-9 with TRBJ1-2, with D unclear. V lost 3 bases and J lost 0, with 8 bases in between. CDR3 length: 14 residues. Germline CDR1 SEHNR, CDR2 FQNEAQ (reference sequence). Here the CDR3 reads CASSFMGSNYGYTF. The CDR3 DNA follows: TGTGCCAGCAGCTTCATGGGCTCTAACTATGGCTACACCTTC.

The chain has TRBV15 and TRBJ2-7; 8 positions match TRBD2. The CDR3 totals 14 residues. V lost 5 bases, J lost 0 bases, and 3 bases stayed unmatched. Germline CDR1 is LNHNV and CDR2 is YYDKDF (reference sequence). The CDR3 sequence: CATSAGTSSYEQYF. In DNA, the CDR3 is TGTGCCACCAGCGCGGGGACTAGCTCCTACGAGCAGTACTTC.

This rearrangement joins TRBV18 to TRBJ2-5; D is unclear. This CDR3 has 13 amino acids. Per germline, CDR1 KGHSH and CDR2 LQKENI. V lost 2 bases, J lost 5 bases, and 9 bases lay in between. The CDR3 loop reads CASSPGVEETQYF. The CDR3 DNA sequence: TGTGCCAGCTCACCAGGGGTAGAGGAGACCCAGTACTTC.

This clone occurred once. The chain carries TRBV3-1 (or the pseudogene TRBV3-2) and TRBJ2-3; tentative D call: TRBD2 (5 bases). The CDR3 consists of 17 residues. Germline V gives CDR1 LGHDT, CDR2 YNNKEL (reference sequence). Trimming removed 4 bases at V and 0 bases at J, with 17 bases between. Written as DNA, the CDR3 is TGTGCCAGCAGCCTTCTCGAATGGCGGGCAAGCACAGATACGCAGTATTTT. Protein product: CASSLLEWRASTDTQYF.

The chain carries TRBV6-5 and TRBJ1-5; tentative D call: TRBD1 (5 bases). CDR3 size: 14 residues. Germline CDR1 MNHEY, CDR2 SVGAGI. V lost 2 bases to trimming and J lost 6 bases, with 11 bases between them. CDR3 DNA sequence: TGTGCCAGCAGTTACAGCAGGGATCGTCAGCCCCAGCATTTT. It translates to CASSYSRDRQPQHF.

In DNA form, the CDR3 reads TGCAGCGTAAGGGCCTACAATGAGCAGTTCTTC. This codes for CSVRAYNEQFF. The chain has TRBV29-1 and TRBJ2-1; D not resolved. The CDR3 runs to 11 residues. In germline, CDR1 is SQVTM, CDR2 ANQGSEA. V lost 6 bases, J lost 2 bases, and 5 bases lay in between.